This T cell receptor (beta chain) was documented in a study of shared clonotypes between healthy human individuals. Overall study context: Per-donor plates numbered three CD4 naive, three CD4 memory, two CD8 naive and one CD8 memory.

CD8 cells regarded as naive lacked CD45RO, were positively chosen for CCR7, and omitted terminally differentiated effector memory CD45RA+ cells. V dropped 5 bases and J dropped 3; count of bases not matched to a gene: 5. The CDR3 totals 14 residues. Germline lookup yields CDR1 MDHEN and CDR2 SYDVKM. Here immunoSEQ multiplex PCR was the method, and the copy in TCRdb shows in-frame clones only, minus some. This table holds fewer than 1 million clones, roughly 96% found once. This sequence joins TRBV28 and TRBJ1-1, with 8 bases aligning to TRBD1. The clonotype originates from a man younger than 45 in good health. Specimen: naive CD8+ T cells sorted from blood. The CDR3 loop reads CASSARQGYTEAFF. The CDR3 nucleotides are TGTGCCAGCAGTGCCAGACAGGGGTACACTGAAGCTTTCTTT.